This T cell receptor (beta chain) was recorded in a study of PD-1 blockade in classical Hodgkin lymphoma. Overall study results and limits: In newly diagnosed patients, baseline TCR diversity was reportedly below that of healthy donors. Some patients started nivolumab under 1 year after ASCT, and they were excluded. Diversity similar to that of newly diagnosed patients was seen at baseline in complete responders.

Points on this clone: Antigen: not known.

Only in-frame clones appear in the TCRdb table, and some are missing; sequencing was by immunoSEQ multiplex PCR. In the table there are approximately 57,000 clones, 75% to 95% of which are singletons. Germline CDR1 MNHEY, CDR2 SVGAGI. The CDR3 spans 15 residues. J was trimmed by 3 bases and V by 2 bases; bases with no gene match: 3. After autologous stem cell transplantation all patients relapsed, and prior brentuximab vedotin exposure differed between cohorts. The input for sequencing was peripheral blood mononuclear cells (PBMCs), taken before the second cycle of nivolumab. V is TRBV6-5 and J is TRBJ2-7; TRBD2 aligns across 11 bases. This sequence was found in a human donor with classical Hodgkin lymphoma. The CDR3 bases are TGTGCCAGCAGTTACGGTGGGACTAGCGGCTACGAGCAGTACTTC. It codes for CASSYGGTSGYEQYF.